Shown below are 16 T cell receptor beta chains from a single sample sequenced in a study of tumor and adjacent non-tumor tissue in lung cancer. RNA was extracted from bulk tissue without any cell sorting. Three rounds of nested PCR, following a modified ARM-PCR protocol, produced the TCRbeta library. TCRdb reprocessed the multiplex PCR reads with MiXCR, giving one entry per CDR3 protein. This sample has approximately 120,000 distinct CDR3 sequences; around 75% occur once, and the top ten carry under 45%. The sequenced sample was lung tumor tissue. The receptors shown here come from an older woman with non-small cell lung cancer.

J is TRBJ2-1 and V is TRBV28; no clear D. In germline, CDR1 is MDHEN, CDR2 SYDVKM. The V gene lost 8 bases and the J gene lost 6 bases, with 17 bases spanning the gap. The CDR3 consists of 14 residues. In DNA form, the CDR3 reads TGTGCCAGCCTTAGAGGCCAATGGGGCAATGAGCAGTTCTTC. It yields the protein CASLRGQWGNEQFF.

Regarding this clonotype: One junction end does not reproduce the germline sequence, and a read error may be involved. CDR3 nucleotide sequence: TGCAGTGCTGGATCAGTCAATCATCCCCAGCATTTT. This sequence encodes CSAGSVNHPQHF. V usage is TRBV20-1 and J usage is TRBJ1-5; D not certain. The CDR3 has 12 amino acids. Germline CDR1 reads DFQATT; CDR2 reads SNEGSKA (reference sequence).

For this clonotype: At one of its ends the junction is not consistent with the germline gene, which may arise from a read error. This chain uses TRBV20-1 with TRBJ1-1; D not resolved. Germline CDR1 is DFQATT and CDR2 is SNEGSKA (reference sequence). This CDR3 is 15 amino acids long. This chain's CDR3 is CIASGYELPDTEAFF. The CDR3 nucleotides are TGCATTGCTAGTGGGTATGAGCTTCCGGACACTGAAGCTTTCTTT.

In regard to this clonotype: The junction departs from germline at one end; a sequencing error may be responsible. The V and J genes are TRBV14 and TRBJ2-1; D may be TRBD2 (6 bases). The CDR3 sequence is 15 residues long. Germline V CDR1 and CDR2: SGHDN, FVKESK. The DNA for the CDR3 is TGTGCCAGCGGAATTATTAGCGGACTTTACAATGAGCATTTCTTC. Translated: CASGIISGLYNEHFF.

Only one count was recorded for this clonotype. The chain carries TRBV4-3 and TRBJ2-7; D remains unclear. Germline-derived CDR1 and CDR2 are LGHNA and YSLEER. This CDR3 comprises 16 residues. Between the trimmed V and J ends, which lost 0 bases and 4 bases, there was a span of 16 bases. The chain's CDR3 is CASSQDWAAVRYEQYF. As DNA, the CDR3 is TGCGCCAGCAGCCAAGATTGGGCAGCTGTCCGTTACGAGCAGTACTTC.

Comments on this clonotype: The germline gene is not matched at one end of the junction; a read error may be the cause. The V and J genes are TRBV11-2 and TRBJ2-1; the match to TRBD1 covers 10 bases. Per the germline V gene, CDR1 is SGHAT and CDR2 is FQNNGV. The CDR3 sequence is 15 residues long. The CDR3 loop reads CASRRSGTGDNEEFF. The CDR3 DNA is TGTGCCAGCAGGCGATCCGGGACAGGGGACAATGAGGAGTTCTTC.

Concerning this clonotype itself: The junction differs from germline at one of its ends, possibly a read error. This rearrangement joins TRBV28 to TRBJ2-5, with 10 positions matching TRBD2. Looked up from germline, CDR1 is MDHEN and CDR2 is SYDVKM. The CDR3 sequence is 18 residues long. CDR3 region: CASSPRRLAGLRKEIQYF. DNA for the CDR3: TGTGCCAGCAGTCCCCGTAGACTAGCGGGCCTGCGGAAAGAGATCCAGTACTTC.

In this sample, this clonotype turned up once. Mismatch with germline at one junction end may stem from a read error. CDR3 nucleotides: TGTGCCAACAGCTTGGGCGCCGGGGAGCTGTTTTTT. Translating it yields CANSLGAGELFF. The chain combines TRBV13 with TRBJ2-2; D is uncertain. The CDR3 covers 12 residues. CDR1 is PRHDT, CDR2 FYEKMQ, per germline (reference sequence). The full variable domain, in which reference TRBV13 and TRBJ2-2 provide the parts outside the CDR3, is AAGVIQSPRHLIKEKRETATLKCYPIPRHDTVYWYQQGPGQDPQFLISFYEKMQSDKGSIPDRFSAQQFSDYHSELNMSSLELGDSALYFCANSLGAGELFFGEGSRLTVL.

As for this clonotype: Without the conserved terminal phenylalanine or tryptophan, this CDR3 likely stems from a read error. V gene TRBV4-1 combines with J gene TRBJ2-5, with a possible D match to TRBD2 (7 bases). Germline V lookup: CDR1 MGHRA, CDR2 YSYEKL. The CDR3 consists of 17 residues. The CDR3 spells CTSSQDREGELPETQYI. CDR3 nucleotide sequence: TGCACCAGCAGCCAAGATAGGGAGGGGGAGCTGCCCGAGACCCAGTACATC.

This clonotype was detected only once. The rearrangement links TRBV30 to TRBJ2-2; D may be TRBD2 (5 bases). Germline V gene lookup returns CDR1 GTSNPN and CDR2 SVGIG (reference sequence). The CDR3 length is 16 residues. Deletions cut 3 bases from V and 0 bases from J, with 14 bases between. CDR3 coding DNA: TGTGCCTGGAGGATCCCGGGGTACGCGAACACCGGGGAGCTGTTTTTT. Translated, it gives CAWRIPGYANTGELFF.

The V call is TRBV5-4, the J call TRBJ2-2, with D maybe TRBD1 (5 bases). There are 14 residues in the CDR3. V was clipped by 3 bases and J by 17 bases, with 23 bases between them. Germline CDR1 is SGHNT and CDR2 is YYREEE (reference sequence). The CDR3 region has the DNA TGTGCCAGCAGCTCAGGGCAGGACACCTGGGAACAATTTTTT. It translates to CASSSGQDTWEQFF.

As to this clonotype: The junction does not match germline at one end; this may be a read error. This chain links TRBV20-1 with TRBJ1-2; a possible D gene is TRBD1 (6 bases). Germline loops: CDR1 DFQATT, CDR2 SNEGSKA (reference sequence). This CDR3 has 16 amino acids. In nucleotides, the CDR3 is TGCAGTGTTAGAGATTCCGGGTCAGGGGCTACTAATGGCTACACCTTC. Translation gives CSVRDSGSGATNGYTF.

Comment on this clonotype: An end of the junction differs from the germline gene, which may be a read error. The gene calls are TRBV11-1 and TRBJ1-1, with no clear D. Looked up from germline, CDR1 is SGHAT and CDR2 is FQDESV (reference sequence). The CDR3 totals 16 residues. Here the CDR3 DNA reads TGTGCCAGGAGCTTATCGGCGGGATTATTGAACGCTGAAGCTTTCTTT. This sequence encodes CARSLSAGLLNAEAFF.

As regards this clonotype: No DNA is shown, since the ends of the CDR3 on it are uncertain; the CDR3 is the one TCRdb lists. The chain has TRBV11-3 and TRBJ1-1; the table names TRBD1, a call not compared with the DNA. The CDR3 is 14 residues long, counting both termini. Germline V lookup: CDR1 SGHNT, CDR2 YENEEA. The CDR3 spells CASSWGTGNTEALF.

The V and J genes are TRBV12-3 or TRBV12-4 and TRBJ1-5; D ambiguous. CDR3 length: 17 amino acids. V was clipped by 0 bases and J by 5 bases, with 17 bases between them. CDR3 sequence reads: CASSLAPGKGPHQPQHF. For the CDR3, the DNA is TGTGCCAGCAGTTTAGCTCCTGGAAAGGGTCCCCATCAGCCCCAGCATTTT.

In the case of this clonotype: A much larger clone sits a single nucleotide away, making a read error possible. The chain has TRBV10-2 and TRBJ2-7; no clear D gene. This CDR3 has 12 residues. Germline V gene sequence: CDR1 WSHSY, CDR2 SAAADI. As DNA, the CDR3 is TGCGCCAGCAGTGGACGGGCCTACGAGCCGTACTTC. It translates to CASSGRAYEPYF.